Below are 17 T cell receptor beta chains sequenced from a single sample in a study of cytomegalovirus exposure and HLA in healthy donors. Amplification used 60 Vbeta primers and 13 Jbeta primers. Sequenced by immunoSEQ multiplex PCR; TCRdb stores in-frame clones only, minus some. The sample contains 110,000 to 150,000 clones, roughly two thirds of which appear only once. The sequenced sample consisted of PBMCs. These receptors were collected from a woman aged 40-49 years in good health and CMV-seronegative.

The chain carries TRBV28 and TRBJ2-3, with 9 bases fitting TRBD1. V shed 3 bases, J shed 3 bases, and the junction held 4 bases outside the gene matches. This CDR3 is 15 amino acids long. Germline CDR1 is MDHEN and CDR2 is SYDVKM. The CDR3 nucleotides are TGTGCCAGCAGTTTTCAGGGGACAGGGACAGATACGCAGTATTTT. This gives the protein CASSFQGTGTDTQYF.

The rearrangement uses TRBV2 and TRBJ1-2; D unresolved. Per the germline V gene, CDR1 is SNHLY and CDR2 is FYNNEI. CDR3 length: 13 residues. V was clipped by 6 bases and J by 8 bases, with 16 bases between them. CDR3 sequence: CASRNGSLGGYTF. CDR3 bases: TGTGCCAGCAGAAACGGTTCACTCGGGGGCTACACCTTC.

The genes are TRBV15 and TRBJ2-1; 10 nucleotides align to TRBD2. V gave up 7 bases and J gave up 8 bases; unmatched junction bases: 11. Germline V lookup: CDR1 LNHNV, CDR2 YYDKDF (reference sequence). This CDR3 spans 15 amino acids. The CDR3 here is CATNPSGGEFYEQFF. CDR3 sequence (DNA): TGTGCCACCAACCCAAGCGGGGGGGAGTTCTATGAGCAGTTCTTC.

The rearrangement joins TRBV6-6 to TRBJ2-5; possible D gene TRBD2, 5 bases. This CDR3 is built from 13 residues. From germline, CDR1 is MNHNY and CDR2 SVGAGI (reference sequence). V was clipped by 7 bases and J by 1 base, with 10 bases between them. CDR3 sequence reads: CASTPSGQETQYF. CDR3 DNA sequence: TGTGCCAGCACTCCCAGCGGCCAAGAGACCCAGTACTTC.

Only a few counts were recorded for this clone. The chain recombines TRBV10-2 with TRBJ1-1; perhaps TRBD1 as D (5 bases). V lost 10 bases to trimming and J lost 1 base, with 19 bases between them. The CDR3 length is 15 residues. In germline, CDR1 is WSHSY, CDR2 SAAADI. The CDR3 DNA follows: TGCGCCACCCATGGGGGGGTCAGTCGGAACACTGAAGCTTTCTTT. Amino acids: CATHGGVSRNTEAFF.

This chain joins TRBV6-1 and TRBJ2-1; possible D gene TRBD1, 6 bases. CDR1 and CDR2 from the germline V gene are MNHNS and SASEGT. Trimming removed 2 bases from V and 4 bases from J, with 18 bases in between. The CDR3 is 17 residues long. Here the CDR3 DNA reads TGTGCCAGCAGTGAATCCAAAACCGGGACACGGTACAATGAGCAGTTCTTC. This translates into CASSESKTGTRYNEQFF.

The rearrangement links TRBV20-1 to TRBJ1-1; 7 bases match TRBD1. Germline V CDR1 and CDR2: DFQATT, SNEGSKA (reference sequence). The CDR3 covers 11 residues. V dropped 6 bases and J dropped 8; count of bases not matched to a gene: 6. Written as DNA, the CDR3 is TGCAGTGCGGAACAGGGGTTAGAAGCTTTCTTT. This gives the protein CSAEQGLEAFF.

The chain has TRBV5-4 and TRBJ2-1, with TRBD2 matching 12 bases. Germline CDR1 and CDR2: SGHNT and YYREEE (reference sequence). The CDR3 is made up of 16 amino acids. V trimming: 4 bases; J trimming: 7 bases; junction bases outside the gene matches: 9. CDR3 nucleotide sequence: TGTGCCAGCAGCCCCCCTAGCGGGGGGGCGGCTAATGAGCAGTTCTTC. It specifies CASSPPSGGAANEQFF.

This clone came up a few times. This sequence joins TRBV7-2 and TRBJ1-4, with TRBD1 matching 9 bases. Trimming at V came to 2 bases and at J to 0 bases, leaving 10 bases not matched to a gene. Looked up from germline, CDR1 is SGHTA and CDR2 is FQGNSA. This CDR3 is built from 19 residues. The CDR3 protein is CASSLQGRTGAATNEKLFF. DNA of the CDR3: TGTGCCAGCAGCTTACAGGGCCGGACAGGGGCCGCAACTAATGAAAAACTGTTTTTT.

The chain uses TRBV6-5 and TRBJ1-1; D is unclear. This CDR3 has 13 amino acids. The V end was cut by 2 bases, the J end by 1 base, with 5 bases between. Germline CDR1 and CDR2: MNHEY and SVGAGI. CDR3 sequence reads: CASSYNKNTEAFF. CDR3 coding DNA: TGTGCCAGCAGTTACAATAAGAACACTGAAGCTTTCTTT.

The rearrangement links TRBV7-9 to TRBJ2-3, with a tentative D call TRBD1 (6 bases). There are 15 residues in the CDR3. The germline V gene encodes CDR1 SEHNR and CDR2 FQNEAQ (reference sequence). Trimming took 4 bases from V and 2 from J, leaving 13 bases between them. The CDR3 DNA is TGTGCCAGCAGCTGGACGACAGGCCACACAGATACGCAGTATTTT. It is translated as CASSWTTGHTDTQYF.

The sample holds one count of this clone. The rearrangement links TRBV2 to TRBJ2-5, with 8 positions matching TRBD1. The V gene end was trimmed by 7 bases and the J gene end by 5 bases; junction bases not matched to a gene: 6. This CDR3 is 13 amino acids long. CDR1 is SNHLY and CDR2 is FYNNEI in the germline V gene. The chain's CDR3 is CASNQGAWETQYF. CDR3 bases: TGTGCCAGCAATCAGGGGGCCTGGGAGACCCAGTACTTC.

The gene calls are TRBV9 and TRBJ2-5, with TRBD2 matching 10 bases. The CDR3 is 16 residues long. Germline V CDR1 and CDR2: SGDLS, YYNGEE. Germline trimming cut 0 bases from V and 1 base from J; bases unmatched to any gene: 3. The CDR3 region is CASSVAASGGQETQYF. As DNA, the CDR3 is TGTGCCAGCAGCGTAGCGGCTAGCGGGGGCCAAGAGACCCAGTACTTC. Using reference TRBV9 and TRBJ2-5 for the parts outside the CDR3, the full variable domain is DSGVTQTPKHLITATGQRVTLRCSPRSGDLSVYWYQQSLDQGLQFLIQYYNGEERAKGNILERFSAQQFPDLHSELNLSSLELGDSALYFCASSVAASGGQETQYFGPGTRLLVL.

This chain uses TRBV2 with TRBJ1-2; TRBD1 matches 7 bases. V lost 3 bases and J lost 6; bases outside the gene matches: 4. This CDR3 has 13 amino acids. Germline values: CDR1 SNHLY, CDR2 FYNNEI. The CDR3 spells CASSDRDRDGYTF. CDR3 DNA sequence: TGTGCCAGCAGTGATAGGGACAGAGATGGCTACACCTTC.

This clone appeared a few times. The chain joins TRBV7-2 to TRBJ2-1; TRBD2 is a possible D gene (5 bases). This CDR3 region has 16 residues. Germline V CDR1 and CDR2: SGHTA, FQGNSA. The V and J ends lost 1 base and 0 bases respectively, with 10 bases between them. CDR3 coding DNA: TGTGCCAGCAGCTTAGGGACTTCGAGCTCCTACAATGAGCAGTTCTTC. Amino acid sequence: CASSLGTSSSYNEQFF.

Only one count was recorded for this clone. The gene calls are TRBV7-2 and TRBJ1-2; perhaps TRBD1 as D (5 bases). The CDR3 runs 15 residues. The V and J ends lost 1 base and 8 bases respectively, with 17 bases between them. Germline CDR1 and CDR2: SGHTA and FQGNSA. CDR3 loop: CASSLEGFRGYGYTF. CDR3 nucleotide sequence: TGTGCCAGCAGCTTAGAAGGGTTCCGGGGGTACGGCTACACCTTC.

The rearrangement uses TRBV9 and TRBJ2-7, with 9 bases that match TRBD1. Germline CDR1 reads SGDLS; CDR2 reads YYNGEE. CDR3 length equals 15 residues. Trimming at V came to 4 bases and at J to 1 base, leaving 6 bases not matched to a gene. The DNA for the CDR3 is TGTGCCAGCAGCCCCCGGGACAGGGCTTCCTACGAGCAGTACTTC. This sequence encodes CASSPRDRASYEQYF.